This paragraph reports one T cell receptor (beta chain). This entry comes from a study of CD8 T cells in Susac syndrome. Study information: Active disease was present in about six of the sequenced Susac syndrome patients, and remission in eight or nine. At the time of blood draw, patients with Susac syndrome were therapy-naive, receiving corticosteroids, or receiving intravenous immunoglobulin alone.

Random hexamers primed reverse transcription of about 0.45 to 1 ug RNA. One entry per CDR3 protein results from TCRdb running MiXCR on the immunoSEQ multiplex PCR reads. The data show some 96,000 distinct CDR3 sequences, over 90% seen once. The receptor was derived from a human donor with Susac syndrome. Sequenced sample: CD4+ T cells from PBMCs.

The DNA of the CDR3 is TGTGCCAGCAGCTTAGTCCCCGACAGGGACTATGGCTACACCTTC. Translated, it gives CASSLVPDRDYGYTF. V gene TRBV11-2 combines with J gene TRBJ1-2; 7 nucleotides match TRBD1. J was trimmed by 3 bases and V by 1 base; bases with no gene match: 5. CDR3 size: 15 residues. The germline CDR1 and CDR2 sequences are SGHAT and FQNNGV.